Below, 25 T cell receptor beta chains from the same sample are listed, as sequenced in a study of identical twins. TCRdb ran MiXCR on the 5' RACE reads and lists one entry per CDR3 protein. Of some 240,000 distinct CDR3 sequences in the sample, about 10% were seen once. The sequenced sample was memory T cells sorted from blood. Every receptor here comes from a man over 45 in good health.

This clonotype showed up just a few times. The CDR3 loop is CASSLGRGTRVGKTQYF. Written as DNA, the CDR3 is TGTGCCAGCAGCTTGGGACGGGGAACACGCGTAGGAAAGACCCAGTACTTC. The chain couples TRBV5-4 to TRBJ2-5; D possibly corresponds to TRBD2 (5 bases). Looked up from germline, CDR1 is SGHNT and CDR2 is YYREEE (reference sequence). The CDR3 spans 17 residues. V lost 0 bases and J lost 6, with 21 bases in between.

The J gene is TRBJ2-7, the V gene TRBV27; D not resolved. This CDR3 is 14 amino acids long. V dropped 2 bases and J dropped 4 bases, with 12 bases sitting between them. In germline, CDR1 is MNHEY, CDR2 SMNVEV (reference sequence). CDR3 in DNA: TGTGCCAGCAGTTTAGCTGTGGGCCGGTACGAGCAGTACTTC. Translated: CASSLAVGRYEQYF.

In its sample, this clonotype was seen many times. The V and J genes are TRBV7-2 and TRBJ2-1, with 11 positions matching TRBD2. The CDR3 length is 15 residues. The V segment lost 5 bases and the J segment 9 bases; nucleotides outside the gene matches: 9. The V gene's germline CDR1 is SGHTA and CDR2 FQGNSA. CDR3 in DNA: TGTGCCAGCAGCAAGACCGGGACTAGCGGTGGTGAGCAGTTCTTC. Translating it yields CASSKTGTSGGEQFF.

This clonotype was seen more than once but under ten times. The chain couples TRBV20-1 to TRBJ1-1; unclear D gene. Germline CDR1 reads DFQATT; CDR2 reads SNEGSKA (reference sequence). This CDR3 region has 14 residues. Trimming took 3 bases from V and 0 from J, leaving 11 bases between them. In DNA form, the CDR3 reads TGCAGTGCTAGCACCGTTCCCATGAACACTGAAGCTTTCTTT. Translated, it gives CSASTVPMNTEAFF.

This clonotype showed up many times. The rearrangement joins TRBV7-2 to TRBJ2-3; 9 bases are shared with TRBD2. J was trimmed by 5 bases and V by 6 bases; bases with no gene match: 0. Germline CDR1 is SGHTA and CDR2 is FQGNSA. The CDR3 totals 12 residues. The CDR3 here is CASSSGRDTQYF. The CDR3 coding sequence is TGTGCCAGCAGTAGCGGGAGAGATACGCAGTATTTT.

This clonotype appeared many times. CDR3 DNA: TGCAGTGCTAGAGATCTCCAGACCGCGGTTGGCGAGCAGTACTTC. It specifies CSARDLQTAVGEQYF. The chain couples TRBV20-1 to TRBJ2-7; D gene uncertain. Trimming removed 0 bases at V and 6 bases at J, with 18 bases between. The CDR3 covers 15 residues. CDR1 and CDR2 (germline): DFQATT, SNEGSKA (reference sequence).

The V call is TRBV23-1, the J call TRBJ2-1; 9 nucleotides agree with TRBD2. TRBV23-1 carries the ORF label, with uncertain function. The CDR3 runs to 13 residues. V was clipped by 8 bases and J by 10 bases; unmatched bases: 9. The CDR3 DNA reads TGCGCCAGCCACGCGGGACTAGCCGGCGAGCAGTTCTTC. The encoded protein is CASHAGLAGEQFF.

The rearrangement uses TRBV5-5 and TRBJ1-2, with D unclear. Trimming left V 0 bases short and J 4 bases short, with 10 bases between. This CDR3 comprises 14 residues. Per the germline V gene, CDR1 is SGHKS and CDR2 is YYEKEE (reference sequence). The CDR3 DNA reads as TGTGCCAGCAGCTTGGATCGCAGGACCTATGGCTACACCTTC. Translating gives CASSLDRRTYGYTF.

There are many counts of this clonotype. V and J are TRBV10-3 and TRBJ2-1; TRBD2 aligns across 8 bases. Losses at the gene ends were 6 bases for V and 7 bases for J; bases not matched to a gene: 2. This CDR3 region has 12 residues. Germline-derived CDR1 and CDR2 are ENHRY and SYGVKD. The CDR3 DNA follows: TGTGCCATCAGCGGACTAGCAAATGAGCAGTTCTTC. This encodes CAISGLANEQFF.

This clonotype has ten or more counts. V usage is TRBV2 and J usage is TRBJ2-2; D gene unclear. V lost 6 bases and J lost 0, with 11 bases in between. The germline V gene encodes CDR1 SNHLY and CDR2 FYNNEI. This CDR3 has 15 amino acids. CDR3: CASRPTATNTGELFF. CDR3 nucleotide sequence: TGTGCCAGCAGACCCACGGCTACGAACACCGGGGAGCTGTTTTTT.

This clonotype was detected ten times or more. The rearrangement joins TRBV18 to TRBJ2-5, with TRBD1 matching 10 bases. This CDR3 comprises 14 residues. V trimming: 0 bases; J trimming: 5 bases; junction bases outside the gene matches: 0. The germline V gene encodes CDR1 KGHSH and CDR2 LQKENI. As DNA, the CDR3 is TGTGCCAGCTCACCACCGGGACAGGGGGAGACCCAGTACTTC. Its protein is CASSPPGQGETQYF.

Of note for this clonotype: The missing conserved phenylalanine or tryptophan at the end of this CDR3 makes a read error likely. This chain joins TRBV15 and TRBJ1-1, with D tentatively TRBD1 (6 bases). V lost 3 bases and J lost 0, with 11 bases in between. The CDR3 has 15 amino acids. Germline assignment: CDR1 LNHNV and CDR2 YYDKDF (reference sequence). The CDR3 loop reads CATSSERTVNTEAFL. CDR3 DNA: TGTGCCACCAGCAGTGAGAGGACAGTGAACACTGAAGCTTTCCTT.

This clonotype showed up many times. The rearrangement uses TRBV29-1 and TRBJ2-5, with 10 bases matching TRBD2. Trimming took 1 base from V and 1 from J; bases not matched to a gene: 9. Germline CDR1 and CDR2: SQVTM and ANQGSEA. The length of the CDR3 is 17 residues. The CDR3 spells CSVEGTSGDLGQETQYF. CDR3 in DNA: TGCAGCGTTGAAGGGACTAGCGGTGACCTAGGCCAAGAGACCCAGTACTTC.

This chain uses TRBV3-1 with TRBJ2-5; D perhaps matches TRBD1 (5 bases). V lost 8 bases and J lost 1, with 17 bases in between. Looked up from germline, CDR1 is LGHDT and CDR2 is YNNKEL (reference sequence). The CDR3 loop spans 15 amino acids. The CDR3 sequence: CASHARAQLQETQYF. The DNA of the CDR3 is TGTGCCAGCCATGCCAGGGCCCAACTCCAAGAGACCCAGTACTTC.

The table lists this clonotype with many counts. This chain connects TRBV7-2 to TRBJ2-3; no definite D call. Germline values: CDR1 SGHTA, CDR2 FQGNSA. This CDR3 spans 15 amino acids. V gave up 0 bases and J gave up 5 bases, with 12 bases separating them. CDR3 nucleotides: TGTGCCAGCAGCTTAGCGCGGCCGCCGCGAGATACGCAGTATTTT. It specifies CASSLARPPRDTQYF.

This clonotype was seen ten or more times. The chain employs TRBV11-2 and TRBJ2-3; D perhaps matches TRBD2 (5 bases). CDR1 is SGHAT, CDR2 FQNNGV, per germline. Trimming removed 6 bases from V and 0 bases from J, with 25 bases in between. This CDR3 spans 19 amino acids. The CDR3: CASSSITPGSFFSTDTQYF. For the CDR3, the DNA is TGTGCCAGCAGTTCTATCACTCCGGGATCCTTCTTTAGCACAGATACGCAGTATTTT.

The chain links TRBV2 to TRBJ2-3, with 7 positions matching TRBD2. The J segment lost 2 bases and the V segment lost 7 bases, leaving 9 bases of the junction unmatched. CDR3 length: 15 amino acids. Germline V gene sequence: CDR1 SNHLY, CDR2 FYNNEI. The CDR3 DNA reads TGTGCCAGCAAGCCCCCCGGGACTACCACAGATACGCAGTATTTT. Translation: CASKPPGTTTDTQYF.

This clonotype has at least ten counts. The chain employs TRBV20-1 and TRBJ2-7; D may be TRBD1 (5 bases). The CDR3 has 15 amino acids. Germline V gene data show CDR1 as DFQATT and CDR2 as SNEGSKA (reference sequence). V dropped 2 bases and J dropped 2 bases, with 16 bases sitting between them. This CDR3 is CSARSGNVGTYEQYF. CDR3 bases: TGCAGTGCTAGATCAGGGAACGTCGGTACCTACGAGCAGTACTTC.

In its sample, this clonotype was seen many times. V and J are TRBV6-4 and TRBJ2-5; D remains unclear. This CDR3 is 10 amino acids long. With 0 bases removed from V and 10 bases from J, the gap between germline ends came to 3 bases. Germline values: CDR1 MRHNA, CDR2 SNTAGT. CDR3 amino acids: CASSDSGQYF. The CDR3 coding sequence is TGTGCCAGCAGTGACTCGGGCCAGTACTTC.

This clonotype was observed many times. V is TRBV18 and J is TRBJ1-2, with D possibly matching TRBD1 (5 bases). Between the trimmed V and J ends, which lost 0 bases and 10 bases, there was a span of 15 bases. CDR1 is KGHSH, CDR2 LQKENI, per germline. CDR3 length: 14 residues. The CDR3 loop is CASSPPQSWDYYTF. Here the CDR3 DNA reads TGTGCCAGCTCACCACCGCAGAGTTGGGACTACTACACCTTC.

This clonotype was detected only a few times. The chain recombines TRBV27 with TRBJ2-7; maybe TRBD1 (5 bases). There are 15 residues in the CDR3. CDR1 and CDR2 (germline): MNHEY, SMNVEV (reference sequence). Trimming took off 5 bases at V and 0 bases at J, with 14 bases between the two ends. CDR3 bases: TGTGCCAGCAGTCCTCAGGCAAGGGGCTCCTACGAGCAGTACTTC. Protein: CASSPQARGSYEQYF.

This clonotype was seen ten or more times. The CDR3 DNA reads as TGTGCCAGCAGAACCCCCCAGGGGGATACCGGGGAGCTGTTTTTT. Translation: CASRTPQGDTGELFF. V usage is TRBV6-1 and J usage is TRBJ2-2; TRBD1 matches 7 bases. This CDR3 contains 15 residues. Per germline, CDR1 MNHNS and CDR2 SASEGT. V trimming: 6 bases; J trimming: 5 bases; junction bases outside the gene matches: 9.

There are many counts of this clonotype. The chain recombines TRBV7-2 with TRBJ1-1; TRBD1 might be the D (5 bases). The CDR3 extends over 17 amino acids. The V end lost 0 bases, the J end lost 0 bases, and 14 bases lay between the germline ends. Germline V gives CDR1 SGHTA, CDR2 FQGNSA. CDR3 sequence: CASSLATGGWMNTEAFF. The CDR3 DNA reads TGTGCCAGCAGCTTAGCTACGGGGGGGTGGATGAACACTGAAGCTTTCTTT.

As regards this clonotype: One base away lies a much larger clone, so this may be a sequencing read error. The missing conserved phenylalanine or tryptophan at the end of this CDR3 makes a read error likely. DNA of the CDR3: TGTGCCAGCAGCCAACCCCTAGCGGGAGGGGGCAATGAGCAGTTCCTC. Protein product: CASSQPLAGGGNEQFL. The V call is TRBV4-2, the J call TRBJ2-1; 12 positions agree with TRBD2. The CDR3 is 16 residues long. The V gene end was trimmed by 2 bases and the J gene end by 6 bases; junction bases not matched to a gene: 5. Germline CDR1 is LGHNA and CDR2 is YNFKEQ.

This clonotype was seen a few times. This sequence joins TRBV20-1 and TRBJ1-6; D remains unclear. Germline CDR1 reads DFQATT; CDR2 reads SNEGSKA (reference sequence). V lost 0 bases, J lost 10 bases, and 16 bases lay in between. The CDR3 runs to 15 residues. CDR3 sequence reads: CSARDLGPASSPLHF. CDR3 nucleotide sequence: TGCAGTGCTAGAGACCTCGGGCCAGCCAGCTCACCCCTCCACTTT.